This is a list of T cell receptor beta chains from one sample in a study of blood T cells in healthy people across ages. Via MiXCR, TCRdb re-called the 5' RACE reads, giving one row per CDR3 protein. The sample includes about 670,000 distinct CDR3 sequences, 40% to 45% seen only once; the top ten take around 30%. The source material was blood. The source of these receptors is a man older than 75 in good health. Each CDR3 is given with its conserved first and last residue. D genes are given only for firm matches. Some rows have no size entry. The others give once, few or many, or a class for an expanded clone.

once NA TRBJ2-7 TRBV6-2/TRBV6-3 TGTGCCAGCGAGGATACGGGGGCTGTCGAGCAGTACTTC CASEDTGAVEQYF
few NA TRBJ2-3 TRBV13 TGTGCCAGCAGCTTATTGATCCAATCCGGCGCAGATACGCAGTATTTT CASSLLIQSGADTQYF
many TRBD2 TRBJ2-7 TRBV11-1 TGTGCCAGCAGCAATGGGAGGGGCCCCTACGAGCAGTACTTC CASSNGRGPYEQYF
NA TRBD1 TRBJ2-1 TRBV2 TGTGCCAGCAGGACCCCATTCGGGACAGCCTACAATGAGCAGTTCTTC CASRTPFGTAYNEQFF
NA TRBD2 TRBJ2-2 TRBV4-3 TGCGCCAGCAGCCGTAGCGGGAGCGGGGGGAACACCGGGGAGCTGTTTTTT CASSRSGSGGNTGELFF
few NA TRBJ1-5 TRBV6-2/TRBV6-3 TGTGCCAGCAGTTACCTGGAAAGGGTGAGCAATCAGCCCCAGCATTTT CASSYLERVSNQPQHF
NA NA TRBJ2-5 TRBV6-2/TRBV6-3 TGTGCCACGGTACACAGAGGATTTATACAAGAGACCCAGTACTTC CATVHRGFIQETQYF
NA NA TRBJ1-2 TRBV6-1 TGTGCCAGCAGTGAAACGGAACCCTATGGCTACACCTTC CASSETEPYGYTF
once NA TRBJ2-5 TRBV6-2/TRBV6-3 TGTGCCAGCAGTTACCCTCCCGGGTACCAAGAGACCCAGTACTTC CASSYPPGYQETQYF
NA NA TRBJ1-5 TRBV20-1 TGCAGTGCTAGAGTTTGGGATCCCAATCAGCCCCAGCATTTT CSARVWDPNQPQHF
NA NA TRBJ1-2 TRBV3-1 TGTGCCAGCAACCAGGGACAAGTAGCTAACTATGGCTACACCTTC CASNQGQVANYGYTF
NA NA TRBJ1-2 TRBV7-2 TGTGCCAGCAGCTTAGGCCCTACCCTAGGGCACCGTGGCTACACCTTC CASSLGPTLGHRGYTF
NA NA TRBJ2-4 TRBV20-1 TGCAGTGCAGAGCGGCTAAGCAGGGAAAATCTAGCCAAAAACATTCAGTACTTC CSAERLSRENLAKNIQYF
NA TRBD2 TRBJ2-3 TRBV7-9 TGTGCCAGCACCGCTTGGCGGGACTACACAGATACGCAGTATTTT CASTAWRDYTDTQYF